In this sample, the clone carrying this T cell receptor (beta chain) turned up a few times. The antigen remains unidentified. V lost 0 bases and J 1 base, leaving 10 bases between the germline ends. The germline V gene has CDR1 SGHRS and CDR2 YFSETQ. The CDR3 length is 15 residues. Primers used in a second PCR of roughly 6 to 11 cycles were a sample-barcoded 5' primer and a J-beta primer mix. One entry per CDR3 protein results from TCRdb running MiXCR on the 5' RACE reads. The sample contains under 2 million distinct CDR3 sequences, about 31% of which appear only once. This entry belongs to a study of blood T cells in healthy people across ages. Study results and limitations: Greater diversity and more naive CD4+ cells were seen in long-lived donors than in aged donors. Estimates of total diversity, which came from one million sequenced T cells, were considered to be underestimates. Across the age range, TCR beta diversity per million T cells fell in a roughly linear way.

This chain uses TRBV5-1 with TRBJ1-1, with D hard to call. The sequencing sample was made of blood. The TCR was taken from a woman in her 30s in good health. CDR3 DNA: TGCGCCAGCAGCTTGGAGAGACCTTCGAACACTGAAGCTTTCTTT. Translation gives CASSLERPSNTEAFF.